What follows are 11 T cell receptor beta chains derived from one specimen sequenced in a study of blood T cell repertoires in COVID-19. Method: immunoSEQ multiplex PCR; TCRdb's copy keeps in-frame clones and lacks some. The sample records about 40,000 clones, around 90% being singletons. Sequenced sample: peripheral blood. The receptors come from a human donor in a cohort sampled during active COVID-19.

CDR3 DNA: TGTGCCAGCAGCTTTGGGGGATGGGGGGAATTGAACACTGAAGCTTTCTTT. Protein product: CASSFGGWGELNTEAFF. The rearrangement links TRBV11-2 to TRBJ1-1; a weak D match, TRBD1 (5 bases). Germline V gives CDR1 SGHAT, CDR2 FQNNGV. The ends were cut back, 3 bases at V and 0 bases at J, with 17 bases in the middle. This CDR3 spans 17 amino acids.

CDR3 protein: CASSLGLSNQPQHF. DNA of the CDR3: TGTGCCAGCAGCTTAGGACTTAGCAATCAGCCCCAGCATTTT. V usage is TRBV7-9 and J usage is TRBJ1-5, with D hard to call. Germline CDR1 reads SEHNR; CDR2 reads FQNEAQ (reference sequence). This CDR3 is built from 14 residues. V was clipped by 1 base and J by 0 bases, with 4 bases between them.

The rearrangement joins TRBV15 to TRBJ2-7; D is undetermined. In germline, CDR1 is LNHNV, CDR2 YYDKDF (reference sequence). V was pared by 0 bases and J by 1 base, with 4 bases between. The CDR3 loop spans 13 amino acids. CDR3 DNA: TGTGCCACCAGCAGAGACCAATCCTACGAGCAGTACTTC. Translated: CATSRDQSYEQYF.

The rearrangement joins TRBV12-2 to TRBJ1-5; no DNA check was done on the table's D call, TRBD1. TRBV12-2 is a listed pseudogene. The CDR3 is 16 residues long. The CDR3 coding sequence is TGTGCAAGTCGCCCAGGGGCAGGCCGGCCCAATCAGCCCCAGCATTTT. Translating gives CASRPGAGRPNQPQHF.

J is TRBJ1-5 and V is TRBV10-3, with D tentatively TRBD1 (5 bases). CDR1 and CDR2 from the germline V gene are ENHRY and SYGVKD. V was pared by 0 bases and J by 1 base, with 10 bases between. This CDR3 has 16 residues. The CDR3 reads CAISESGGTSNQPQHF. CDR3 DNA: TGTGCCATCAGTGAGTCGGGAGGGACGAGCAATCAGCCCCAGCATTTT.

The table lists this clone with a count of one. This rearrangement joins TRBV13 to TRBJ2-7, with TRBD1 matching 8 bases. This CDR3 comprises 16 residues. Germline CDR1 is PRHDT and CDR2 is FYEKMQ (reference sequence). V was clipped by 5 bases and J by 1 base; unmatched bases: 10. The chain's CDR3 is CASSPKRTGQSYEQYF. The CDR3 nucleotides read TGTGCCAGCAGCCCCAAACGGACAGGGCAATCCTACGAGCAGTACTTC.

The J gene is TRBJ2-6, the V gene TRBV3-1 (or the pseudogene TRBV3-2), with D perhaps TRBD1 (6 bases). V lost 6 bases and J lost 4, with 13 bases in between. This CDR3 has 15 amino acids. CDR1 LGHDT and CDR2 YNNKEL come from the germline V gene (reference sequence). In DNA, the CDR3 is TGTGCCAGCAGATTATACAGGGACGGGGCCAACGTCCTGACTTTC. Translated: CASRLYRDGANVLTF.

The chain joins TRBV18 to TRBJ2-7; 7 nucleotides align to TRBD1. V was clipped by 4 bases and J by 3 bases; unmatched bases: 3. Germline V gene data show CDR1 as KGHSH and CDR2 as LQKENI. The length of the CDR3 is 13 residues. In DNA, the CDR3 is TGTGCCAGCTCACTGGGACAGATCTACGAGCAGTACTTC. Translated: CASSLGQIYEQYF.

The chain employs TRBV12-3 or TRBV12-4 and TRBJ2-7, with D maybe TRBD1 (6 bases). The CDR3 runs to 12 residues. Trimming removed 6 bases from V and 2 bases from J, with 8 bases in between. CDR3 in amino acids: CASSWTAYEQYF. The CDR3 DNA reads TGTGCCAGCAGCTGGACAGCCTACGAGCAGTACTTC.

The chain couples TRBV19 to TRBJ1-6; no firm D call. The CDR3 sequence is 17 residues long. CDR1 and CDR2 (germline): LNHDA, SQIVND (reference sequence). Trimming removed 6 bases from V and 0 bases from J, with 15 bases in between. The CDR3 reads CASSLPLESSYNSPLHF. CDR3 coding DNA: TGTGCCAGTAGCCTACCCCTGGAGAGCTCCTATAATTCACCCCTCCACTTT.

CDR3 coding DNA: TGTGCCAGCAGCCAAGACGCAACAGGCTATGGCTACACCTTC. Residues: CASSQDATGYGYTF. This chain connects TRBV3-1 (or the pseudogene TRBV3-2) to TRBJ1-2; TRBD1 might be the D (5 bases). V was shortened by 0 bases and J by 4 bases, with 9 bases between the two germline ends. Per germline, CDR1 LGHDT and CDR2 YNNKEL (reference sequence). CDR3 length: 14 residues.